This T cell receptor beta chain was found in a study of blood T cell repertoires in COVID-19. The germline V and J ends were trimmed by 4 bases and 3 bases, with 10 bases remaining between them. Germline assignment: CDR1 MGHRA and CDR2 YSYEKL. This CDR3 comprises 13 residues. The protocol was immunoSEQ multiplex PCR, while the TCRdb copy is restricted to in-frame clones and leaves out a portion. Of some 270,000 clones in the sample, 80% to 85% are singletons; the top ten hold more than 15%. The rearrangement uses TRBV4-1 and TRBJ2-7; D is ambiguous. The TCR was taken from a person between 65 and 79 years old with COVID-19, enrolled during active disease. The source material was peripheral blood. CDR3 nucleotide sequence: TGCGCCAGCAGCCTCGGAGTATTCTACGAGCAGTACTTC. Encoded protein: CASSLGVFYEQYF.